This is a list of T cell receptor beta chains from one sample in a study of graft-versus-host responses after intestinal transplantation. Libraries were prepared by immunoSEQ multiplex PCR; TCRdb keeps only in-frame clonotypes and omits some of them. The sample has about 110,000 clones; 87% are singletons. Antigens of these TCRs are unknown. Source: unstimulated CD4+ T cells sorted from spleen or lymph node cells, taken before transplant. These TCRs come from a human donor who was the organ donor for an intestinal transplant. The CDR3 runs from the conserved cysteine through the conserved F or W. The D gene is left open where the match is weak. Only part of the rows carry a size: once, few, many, or a class if the clone is expanded.

CDR3 DNA,CDR3 protein,J gene,CDR3 length,V gene,D gene,clone size
TGTGCCAGCAGTGAAGCAGGGAGAACCTACGAGCAGTACTTC,CASSEAGRTYEQYF,TRBJ2-7,14,TRBV6-1,-,-
TGTGCCAGCAGCGCACAGGGGGCGCGGGTCTACGAGCAGTACTTC,CASSAQGARVYEQYF,TRBJ2-7,15,TRBV5-4,TRBD1,-
TGTGCCAGCAGCATAGCGAACACCGGGGAGCTGTTTTTT,CASSIANTGELFF,TRBJ2-2,13,TRBV7-2,-,-
TGCGCCAGCAGTGGGGCCGGGGTAAATCAGCCCCAGCATTTT,CASSGAGVNQPQHF,TRBJ1-5,14,TRBV10-2,-,-
TGTGCCAGCAGTGATCAGGGGGGAACTGAAGCTTTCTTT,CASSDQGGTEAFF,TRBJ1-1,13,TRBV6-5,TRBD1,once
TGTGCCAGCAGCTTAGCGGGACTAGCGGAGAACGAGCAGTACTTC,CASSLAGLAENEQYF,TRBJ2-7,15,TRBV7-6,TRBD2,-
TGCAGCGCTGTGGGACAGGGGTTGCACGAGCAGTACTTC,CSAVGQGLHEQYF,TRBJ2-7,13,TRBV29-1,TRBD1,-
TGTGCCAGCAGCCCACTCGGACAGGGGGCCGCACTCTCCTACGAGCAGTACTTC,CASSPLGQGAALSYEQYF,TRBJ2-7,18,TRBV7-9,TRBD1,-
TGTGCCAGCAGGCGGGACAGGGGCACAGATACGCAGTATTTT,CASRRDRGTDTQYF,TRBJ2-3,14,TRBV6-6,TRBD1,-
TGCGCCAGCAGCTTGAGCGGGATCGAGCAAGGGACCCAGTACTTC,CASSLSGIEQGTQYF,TRBJ2-5,15,TRBV5-1,TRBD2,-
TGTGCCAGTAGTGCTAAAGGCGGAATGAGGCGAGACGGTGCGCATTTT,CASSAKGGMRRDGAHF,TRBJ1-5,16,TRBV19,-,-
TGTGCCAGCAGCTCCCCTACTTCAGGGGGCCCAATTAACTATGGCTGCACCTTC,CASSSPTSGGPINYGCTF,TRBJ1-2,18,TRBV28,TRBD1,-
TGTGCCAGCAGTCTAGCGAGCGGTGCGGGGGGGGAGACCCAGTACTTC,CASSLASGAGGETQYF,TRBJ2-5,16,TRBV7-2,TRBD2,-
TGTGCCAGCTCACCGCGACCTAACCAAGAGACCCAGTACTTC,CASSPRPNQETQYF,TRBJ2-5,14,TRBV18,-,-
TGTGCCAGCTCACCGGGCCCGGTGGGGGAGACCCAGTACTTC,CASSPGPVGETQYF,TRBJ2-5,14,TRBV18,-,-
TGTGCCAGCAGCTCAGGGGTAGCTGGGGCCAACGTCCTGACTTTC,CASSSGVAGANVLTF,TRBJ2-6,15,TRBV6-6,-,-
TGTGCCAGCAGTGGCGGGGCGCAAGAGACCCAGTACTTC,CASSGGAQETQYF,TRBJ2-5,13,TRBV6-6,-,-
TGTGCCAGCAGTGAAGAGGGCAGGGGGCTGGGTGGCTACACCTTC,CASSEEGRGLGGYTF,TRBJ1-2,15,TRBV2,TRBD1,once
TGTGCCAGCAGCTTGGGACTAGCGGGACCAGATACGCAGTATTTT,CASSLGLAGPDTQYF,TRBJ2-3,15,TRBV7-2,TRBD2,-
TGTGCCAGCAGTGAAAGGACGGGACCACCGAGGCTCTATGGCTACACCTTC,CASSERTGPPRLYGYTF,TRBJ1-2,17,TRBV6-1,-,-
TGTGCCAGCAGCTTATCGACGGGCACCGGGGAGCTGTTTTTT,CASSLSTGTGELFF,TRBJ2-2,14,TRBV9,-,-
TGTGCCAGTAGGGGGGGGCTTAGCAATCAGCCCCAGCATTTT,CASRGGLSNQPQHF,TRBJ1-5,14,TRBV19,-,-
TGTGCCAGCAGCTCCACGGGGGGGGACTATGGCTACACCTTC,CASSSTGGDYGYTF,TRBJ1-2,14,TRBV5-4,-,few
TGTGCCATAGCGGGGGGGTGGCAAGAGACCCAGTACTTC,CAIAGGWQETQYF,TRBJ2-5,13,TRBV10-3,TRBD2,-
TGTGCCAGCCAATCACCAGGGGTCACTGAAGCTTTCTTT,CASQSPGVTEAFF,TRBJ1-1,13,TRBV5-6,-,-
TGCGCCAGCAGCTTGGGGTCTGGAAACACCATATATTTT,CASSLGSGNTIYF,TRBJ1-3,13,TRBV5-1,-,once
TGTGCCAGCAGCGTACGGACGAACACTGAAGCTTTCTTT,CASSVRTNTEAFF,TRBJ1-1,13,TRBV9,-,-
TGTGCCAGCAGCTTAGGTCATTTCGGCGGCGAGAACACCGGGGAGCTGTTTTTT,CASSLGHFGGENTGELFF,TRBJ2-2,18,TRBV7-9,-,-
TGTGCCACCTGGAGGGGTAGAGAGAATTCACCCCTCCACTTT,CATWRGRENSPLHF,TRBJ1-6,14,TRBV6-5,-,-
TGTGCCAGCAGTTCACCGGGGCTAGCGGGCTCTGCCGAGCAGTACTTC,CASSSPGLAGSAEQYF,TRBJ2-7,16,TRBV6-5,TRBD2,-
TGTGCCAGCAGCAAGGGACAGGGGCGAAAAGAGACCCAGTACTTC,CASSKGQGRKETQYF,TRBJ2-5,15,TRBV6-5,TRBD1,-
TGTGCCAGCACCCCCTACGAGCAGTACTTC,CASTPYEQYF,TRBJ2-7,10,TRBV6-1,-,-
TGTGCCAGCTCACCATCGGGAGGGCCCGCCGGGGAGCTGTTTTTT,CASSPSGGPAGELFF,TRBJ2-2,15,TRBV18,TRBD2,-
TGTGCCAGCTCCGAGGGAAGGGATCAGCCCCAGCATTTT,CASSEGRDQPQHF,TRBJ1-5,13,TRBV18,-,-
TGTGCCAGCAGCGACCAGCGGGGTTTCTACAATGAGCAGTTCTTC,CASSDQRGFYNEQFF,TRBJ2-1,15,TRBV7-2,TRBD2,once